Presented here are 19 T cell receptor beta chains from one specimen sequenced in a study of PD-1 blockade in classical Hodgkin lymphoma. Every patient had relapsed following autologous stem cell transplantation, and cohorts differed in brentuximab vedotin exposure. Only in-frame clones appear in the TCRdb table, and some are missing; sequencing was by immunoSEQ multiplex PCR. The sample lists some 45,000 clones; roughly 90% were seen once. The specimen comprised peripheral blood mononuclear cells (PBMCs), sampled at baseline. The receptors were gathered from a human donor with classical Hodgkin lymphoma.

V and J are TRBV13 and TRBJ1-6; TRBD1 is a possible D gene (5 bases). Germline-derived CDR1 and CDR2 are PRHDT and FYEKMQ (reference sequence). The CDR3 consists of 14 residues. V lost 5 bases and J 10 bases, leaving 15 bases between the germline ends. Here the CDR3 DNA reads TGTGCCAGCAGCCCACGGGACCCACAATCACCCCTCCACTTT. Translating gives CASSPRDPQSPLHF.

This chain uses TRBV4-3 with TRBJ1-5; no reliable D call. V was clipped by 0 bases and J by 3 bases, with 9 bases between them. The CDR3 covers 15 residues. CDR1 and CDR2 from the germline V gene are LGHNA and YSLEER. CDR3 sequence (DNA): TGCGCCAGCAGCCAAGAATGGACCGACAATCAGCCCCAGCATTTT. It codes for CASSQEWTDNQPQHF.

The rearrangement uses TRBV5-1 and TRBJ2-1, with 7 bases identical to TRBD2. With V trimmed by 4 bases and J by 0 bases, 4 bases remained unmatched. The CDR3 runs to 15 residues. Germline V CDR1 and CDR2: SGHRS, YFSETQ. CDR3 coding DNA: TGCGCCAGCAGCATGGGGGGGTTCTCCTACAATGAGCAGTTCTTC. It codes for CASSMGGFSYNEQFF.

The chain has TRBV29-1 and TRBJ2-1, with 10 bases aligning to TRBD2. Germline V gene sequence: CDR1 SQVTM, CDR2 ANQGSEA. CDR3 length: 14 amino acids. J lost 7 bases, V lost 7 bases, and 10 bases had no gene match. In DNA, the CDR3 is TGCAGCGGGAAATCGGGACTAGCGCCTAATGAGCAGTTCTTC. This encodes CSGKSGLAPNEQFF.

V usage is TRBV7-2 and J usage is TRBJ2-3; a weak D match, TRBD1 (5 bases). The ends were cut back, 8 bases at V and 5 bases at J, with 17 bases in the middle. Germline lookup yields CDR1 SGHTA and CDR2 FQGNSA. This CDR3 is built from 14 residues. The CDR3 DNA reads as TGTGCCAGCGTTGGGTTTGGGGCAAGAGATACGCAGTATTTT. Translating it yields CASVGFGARDTQYF.

The chain couples TRBV10-3 to TRBJ2-7; a weak D match, TRBD1 (5 bases). The CDR3 runs to 15 residues. Trimming cost V 6 bases and J 5 bases, with 20 bases left between them. Germline values: CDR1 ENHRY, CDR2 SYGVKD. The chain's CDR3 is CAIRSNQGWFDEQYF. CDR3 nucleotides: TGTGCCATCAGATCGAATCAGGGTTGGTTTGACGAGCAGTACTTC.

The rearrangement joins TRBV6-5 to TRBJ1-2; D uncertain. Germline assignment: CDR1 MNHEY and CDR2 SVGAGI. The V gene lost 7 bases and the J gene lost 5 bases, with 11 bases spanning the gap. CDR3 length: 12 residues. CDR3 region: CASTDPGYGYTF. Here the CDR3 DNA reads TGTGCCAGCACTGATCCGGGTTATGGCTACACCTTC.

V is TRBV6-5 and J is TRBJ1-2; weak D call: TRBD1 (5 bases). This CDR3 is 13 amino acids long. V lost 11 bases and J 7 bases, leaving 20 bases between the germline ends. CDR1 and CDR2 from the germline V gene are MNHEY and SVGAGI. This CDR3 reads CAAAQQGGGGYTF. The CDR3 nucleotides are TGTGCCGCCGCCCAGCAGGGCGGTGGTGGCTACACCTTC.

The sample holds one count of this clone. The CDR3 is CSVEDSGQGTDTQYF. CDR3 nucleotide sequence: TGCAGCGTTGAAGATTCGGGACAGGGCACAGATACGCAGTATTTT. The chain couples TRBV29-1 to TRBJ2-3, with 8 bases identical to TRBD1. The germline CDR1 and CDR2 sequences are SQVTM and ANQGSEA. V dropped 0 bases and J dropped 1; count of bases not matched to a gene: 3. The CDR3 spans 15 residues.

The chain carries TRBV5-4 and TRBJ2-5; 8 nucleotides agree with TRBD2. The J segment lost 7 bases and the V segment lost 6 bases, leaving 8 bases of the junction unmatched. CDR1 SGHNT and CDR2 YYREEE come from the germline V gene (reference sequence). The CDR3 length is 13 residues. CDR3 sequence (DNA): TGTGCCAGCAACTACGGGGGGGCCGGGACCCAGTACTTC. Translation: CASNYGGAGTQYF.

The chain has TRBV27 and TRBJ2-7; the match to TRBD2 covers 14 bases. The germline V gene encodes CDR1 MNHEY and CDR2 SMNVEV (reference sequence). V dropped 2 bases and J dropped 6; count of bases not matched to a gene: 6. The CDR3 extends over 16 amino acids. In DNA, the CDR3 is TGTGCCAGCAGTTTACGGGGACTAGCGGGAGAGCGCGAGCAGTACTTC. It specifies CASSLRGLAGEREQYF.

J is TRBJ2-2 and V is TRBV6-5; 7 bases line up with TRBD1. CDR3 length: 14 residues. J was trimmed by 4 bases and V by 8 bases; bases with no gene match: 7. Germline V gene lookup returns CDR1 MNHEY and CDR2 SVGAGI. CDR3 sequence: CASRQGHSTGELFF. The CDR3 bases are TGTGCCAGCCGACAGGGACATAGCACCGGGGAGCTGTTTTTT.

The gene calls are TRBV5-1 and TRBJ2-3; 7 nucleotides agree with TRBD1. This CDR3 is built from 16 residues. CDR1 and CDR2 from the germline V gene are SGHRS and YFSETQ. V lost 4 bases, J lost 1 base, and 9 bases stayed unmatched. CDR3: CASSPPTGIGTDTQYF. The CDR3 DNA reads TGCGCCAGCAGCCCTCCGACAGGGATAGGCACAGATACGCAGTATTTT.

This chain connects TRBV4-2 to TRBJ2-3, with D perhaps assigned TRBD1 or TRBD2 (6 bases each). This CDR3 spans 18 amino acids. Germline V gene sequence: CDR1 LGHNA, CDR2 YNFKEQ. The V end was cut by 3 bases, the J end by 0 bases, with 19 bases between. CDR3 loop: CASSHRGTGGRSTDTQYF. CDR3 nucleotide sequence: TGTGCCAGCAGCCATAGGGGGACTGGGGGCCGCAGCACAGATACGCAGTATTTT.

The chain combines TRBV28 with TRBJ2-7, with D tentatively TRBD2 (6 bases). CDR1 is MDHEN, CDR2 SYDVKM, per germline. This CDR3 region has 15 residues. V shed 2 bases and J shed 5 bases, with 16 bases lying between them. CDR3 region: CASSLNWQGGHEQYF. Here the CDR3 DNA reads TGTGCCAGCAGTTTAAATTGGCAGGGAGGCCACGAGCAGTACTTC.

The chain uses TRBV7-8 and TRBJ2-5, with a weak D call TRBD2 (7 bases). Germline V lookup: CDR1 SGHVS, CDR2 FQNEAQ. V was clipped by 7 bases and J by 0 bases, with 15 bases between them. The length of the CDR3 is 15 residues. Here the CDR3 reads CASIKGGGYQETQYF. The CDR3 nucleotides are TGTGCCAGCATAAAGGGAGGGGGGTACCAAGAGACCCAGTACTTC.

The chain joins TRBV29-1 to TRBJ2-2; D is perhaps TRBD2 (5 bases). This CDR3 spans 12 amino acids. The germline CDR1 and CDR2 sequences are SQVTM and ANQGSEA. Trimming shortened V by 4 bases and J by 5 bases, and 8 bases separated the two germline ends. CDR3: CSVGEITGELFF. CDR3 DNA: TGCAGCGTTGGGGAGATTACCGGGGAGCTGTTTTTT.

The chain uses TRBV18 and TRBJ2-3, with TRBD2 matching over 8 bases. Germline CDR1 reads KGHSH; CDR2 reads LQKENI. V shed 4 bases and J 5 bases; nucleotides not matched to a gene: 2. CDR3 length: 13 amino acids. CDR3 DNA sequence: TGTGCCAGCTCACTTCGGGAGGGAGATACGCAGTATTTT. Its protein is CASSLREGDTQYF.

The V and J genes are TRBV19 and TRBJ2-7; 9 bases agree with TRBD1. This CDR3 has 15 residues. From germline, CDR1 is LNHDA and CDR2 SQIVND (reference sequence). V gave up 5 bases and J gave up 6 bases; unmatched junction bases: 11. The CDR3 sequence: CASSHRDRDFGEQYF. The CDR3, as DNA: TGTGCCAGTAGTCACCGGGACAGGGATTTTGGCGAGCAGTACTTC.